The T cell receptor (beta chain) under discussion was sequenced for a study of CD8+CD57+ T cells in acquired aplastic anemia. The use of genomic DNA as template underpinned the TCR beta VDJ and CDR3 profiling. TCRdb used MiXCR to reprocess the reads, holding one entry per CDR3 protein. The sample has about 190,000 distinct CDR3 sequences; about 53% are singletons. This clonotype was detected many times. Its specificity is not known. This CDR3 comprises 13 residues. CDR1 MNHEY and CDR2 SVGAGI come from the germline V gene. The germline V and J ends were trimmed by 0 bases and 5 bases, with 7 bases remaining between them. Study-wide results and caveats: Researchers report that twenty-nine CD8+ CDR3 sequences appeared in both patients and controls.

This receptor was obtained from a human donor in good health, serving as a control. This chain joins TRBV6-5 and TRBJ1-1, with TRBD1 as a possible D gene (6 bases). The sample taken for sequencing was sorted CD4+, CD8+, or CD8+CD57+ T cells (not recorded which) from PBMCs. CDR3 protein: CASSYSGQTEAFF. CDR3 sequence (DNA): TGTGCCAGCAGTTACTCAGGACAGACTGAAGCTTTCTTT.